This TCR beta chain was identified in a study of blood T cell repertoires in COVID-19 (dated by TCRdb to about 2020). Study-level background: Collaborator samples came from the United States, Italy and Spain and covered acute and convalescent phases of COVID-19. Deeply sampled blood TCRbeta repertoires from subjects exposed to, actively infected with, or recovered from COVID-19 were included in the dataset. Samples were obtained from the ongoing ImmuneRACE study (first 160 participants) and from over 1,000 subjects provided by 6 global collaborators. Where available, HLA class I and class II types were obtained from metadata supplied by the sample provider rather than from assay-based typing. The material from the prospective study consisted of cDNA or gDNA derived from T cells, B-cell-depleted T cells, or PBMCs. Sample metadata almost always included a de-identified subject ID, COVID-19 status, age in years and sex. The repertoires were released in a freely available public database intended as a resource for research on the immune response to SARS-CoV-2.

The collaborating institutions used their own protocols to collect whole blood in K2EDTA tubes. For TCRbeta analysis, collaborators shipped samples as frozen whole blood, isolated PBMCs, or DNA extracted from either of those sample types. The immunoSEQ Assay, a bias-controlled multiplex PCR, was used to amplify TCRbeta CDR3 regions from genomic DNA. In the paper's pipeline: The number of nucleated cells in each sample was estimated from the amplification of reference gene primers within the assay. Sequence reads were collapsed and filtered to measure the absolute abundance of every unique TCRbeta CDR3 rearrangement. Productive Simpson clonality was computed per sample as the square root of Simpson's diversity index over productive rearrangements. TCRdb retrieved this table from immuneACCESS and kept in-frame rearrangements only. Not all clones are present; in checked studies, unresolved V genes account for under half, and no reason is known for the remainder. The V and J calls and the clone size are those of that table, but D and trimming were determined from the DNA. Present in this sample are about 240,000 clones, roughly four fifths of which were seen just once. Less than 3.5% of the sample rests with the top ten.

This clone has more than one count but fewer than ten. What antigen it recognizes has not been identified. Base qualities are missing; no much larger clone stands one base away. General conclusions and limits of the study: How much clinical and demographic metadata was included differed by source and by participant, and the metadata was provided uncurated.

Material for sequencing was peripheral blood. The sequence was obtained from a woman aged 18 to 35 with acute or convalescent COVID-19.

The CDR3 has the sequence CASGTEDRDPMNTEAFF. The bases read TGCGCCAGCGGAACAGAGGACAGGGATCCCATGAACACTGAAGCTTTCTTT. The receptor chain draws on TRBV10-2 and TRBJ1-1, with 8 bases in between that match TRBD1. At the junction V is shortened by 8 bases and J by 0 bases; bases outside the gene matches: 14. From the germline V gene, CDR1 is WSHSY and CDR2 is SAAADI. The CDR3 spans 17 residues, from the cysteine through the phenylalanine. The sequence is cut down to CDR3 DNA, 51 bases in frame from base 1.